The entry below describes one TCR beta chain. This clone was seen only once. Its antigen target is currently unknown. Per-base qualities were not stored, and no clone one base away is much larger. This record comes from a study of blood T cell repertoires in COVID-19 (dated by TCRdb to 2020 to 2022). For context, the study as a whole: Collaborator samples came from the United States, Italy and Spain and covered acute and convalescent phases of COVID-19. Where available, HLA class I and class II types were taken from metadata supplied by the sample provider and were not determined by assay-based typing. Samples were obtained from the ongoing ImmuneRACE study (first 160 participants) and from 950 to 1,500 subjects provided by 6 global collaborators. Sample metadata almost always included a de-identified subject ID, COVID-19 status, age in years and sex. The repertoires were made available in a free public database intended to serve as a resource for research on the immune response to SARS-CoV-2. The prospective study material was composed of cDNA or gDNA derived from T cells, B-cell-depleted T cells, or PBMCs. The dataset comprised deeply sampled blood TCRbeta repertoires from subjects exposed to, actively infected with, or recovered from COVID-19. General findings and caveats noted by the study authors: How much clinical and demographic metadata was included differed by source and by participant, and the metadata was provided uncurated.

Each collaborating institution followed its own protocols to collect whole blood in K2EDTA tubes. For TCRbeta analysis, collaborators shipped samples in one of three forms: frozen whole blood, isolated PBMCs, or DNA extracted from either of those sample types. The germline V gene encodes CDR1 SGHNT and CDR2 YYREEE (reference sequence). The germline V end is reduced by 1 base and the J end by 5 bases; junction bases left unmatched: 6. The CDR3 runs 15 residues from the cysteine to the phenylalanine. Kept here is only the CDR3 DNA, which spans 45 bases and is read in frame from base 1. TCRbeta CDR3 regions were amplified from genomic DNA using the immunoSEQ Assay, a bias-controlled multiplex PCR. In the original analysis: The number of nucleated cells in each sample was estimated from the amplification of reference gene primers within the assay. Sequence reads were collapsed and filtered to measure the absolute abundance of every unique TCRbeta CDR3 rearrangement. For each sample, productive Simpson clonality was calculated by taking the square root of Simpson's diversity index across productive rearrangements. TCRdb limited this immuneACCESS table to in-frame rearrangements with V and J called. A share of clones is missing; checked studies link under half to unresolved V genes, and the rest is unexplained. V and J calls and clone size are given by that table; D and trimming were obtained from the DNA. For this sample the table gives 100,000 or so clones, of which about four fifths were detected only once. 30% to 45% of the sample is taken by the ten largest.

The receptor was isolated from a man older than 75 with acute or convalescent COVID-19. Sequencing used peripheral blood. Rearrangement joined TRBV5-4 to TRBJ2-5, and 9 junctional nucleotides match TRBD2. The CDR3 reads as follows: CASSLRREGRETQYF. The DNA sequence reads TGTGCCAGCAGCTTGAGGCGGGAGGGCCGGGAGACCCAGTACTTC.